The 23 T cell receptor beta chains in this list originate from one sample, sequenced in a study of T cell repertoires in cytomegalovirus infection. Their cognate antigens are unknown. TCRdb recomputed calls from the reads with MiXCR, one row per CDR3 protein. The sample lists around 340,000 distinct CDR3 sequences; 25% to 35% were seen once. This specimen consisted of cultured PBMCs, obtained from culture after CMV antigen stimulation. The receptor set was obtained from a human donor in good health (CMV status not recorded). Some clones in this sample may be carry-over from other donors' samples.

This clonotype was found a few times. The chain joins TRBV27 to TRBJ2-7, with D perhaps matching TRBD2 (6 bases). The V end lost 5 bases, the J end lost 7 bases, and 21 bases lay between the germline ends. This CDR3 contains 15 residues. Looked up from germline, CDR1 is MNHEY and CDR2 is SMNVEV (reference sequence). The CDR3 DNA reads as TGTGCCAGCAGTCGCGGGATAAGCGGGCTTGTTGAGCAGTACTTC. This encodes CASSRGISGLVEQYF.

This clonotype was recorded at least ten times. V is TRBV7-2 and J is TRBJ2-2; TRBD1 might be the D (5 bases). The CDR3 length is 14 residues. The V end was cut by 2 bases, the J end by 7 bases, with 11 bases between. CDR1 SGHTA and CDR2 FQGNSA come from the germline V gene. CDR3 sequence reads: CASSLQSRVGELFF. The CDR3 coding sequence is TGTGCCAGCAGCTTACAGTCCAGGGTCGGGGAGCTGTTTTTT.

In this sample, this clonotype turned up a few times. The chain is built from TRBV20-1 and TRBJ1-5; 8 bases line up with TRBD1. CDR3 length equals 14 residues. V trimming: 4 bases; J trimming: 5 bases; junction bases outside the gene matches: 7. The germline CDR1 and CDR2 sequences are DFQATT and SNEGSKA (reference sequence). Written as DNA, the CDR3 is TGCAGTGCTATCGGACAGGGTTCCGATCAGCCCCAGCATTTT. Residues: CSAIGQGSDQPQHF.

This chain joins TRBV7-8 and TRBJ2-5; 9 positions agree with TRBD2. CDR3 length equals 15 residues. CDR1 is SGHVS, CDR2 FQNEAQ, per germline. J lost 4 bases, V lost 6 bases, and 9 bases had no gene match. This CDR3 is CASRSSGGQGETQYF. CDR3 DNA: TGTGCCAGCAGGTCAAGCGGGGGGCAGGGAGAGACCCAGTACTTC.

V gene TRBV29-1 combines with J gene TRBJ2-7; D remains unclear. The length of the CDR3 is 13 residues. The germline CDR1 and CDR2 sequences are SQVTM and ANQGSEA. The V end was cut by 3 bases, the J end by 2 bases, with 11 bases between. CDR3 in DNA: TGCAGCGTTGAGATCCCGTGGACCTACGAGCAGTACTTC. Protein sequence: CSVEIPWTYEQYF.

This clonotype was seen a few times. The chain employs TRBV7-2 and TRBJ2-3; D is unclear. Germline V lookup: CDR1 SGHTA, CDR2 FQGNSA. This CDR3 spans 14 amino acids. V dropped 1 base and J dropped 12 bases, with 17 bases sitting between them. CDR3 bases: TGTGCCAGCAGCTTAGGGCACAGCCTGACAAATCAGTATTTT. It codes for CASSLGHSLTNQYF.

This chain joins TRBV12-3 or TRBV12-4 and TRBJ1-6; D uncertain. This CDR3 has 13 residues. V gave up 7 bases and J gave up 0 bases, with 4 bases separating them. The chain's CDR3 is CASISSYNSPLHF. Written as DNA, the CDR3 is TGTGCCAGCATAAGCTCCTATAATTCACCCCTCCACTTT.

The rearrangement joins TRBV12-3 or TRBV12-4 to TRBJ2-7; D may be TRBD1 or TRBD2 (5 bases each). The CDR3 sequence is 15 residues long. The V and J ends lost 5 bases and 4 bases respectively, with 18 bases between them. The CDR3 spells CASSATGTVRYEQYF. CDR3 nucleotide sequence: TGTGCCAGCAGTGCAACCGGGACGGTTCGATACGAGCAGTACTTC.

This clonotype was detected once. V gene TRBV6-6 combines with J gene TRBJ1-5, with D maybe TRBD1 (5 bases). From germline, CDR1 is MNHNY and CDR2 SVGAGI (reference sequence). V dropped 6 bases and J dropped 0 bases, with 15 bases sitting between them. The CDR3 runs 16 residues. The CDR3 loop is CASSHPSGASNQPQHF. In DNA, the CDR3 is TGTGCCAGCAGCCACCCTAGTGGGGCTAGCAATCAGCCCCAGCATTTT.

Only one count was recorded for this clonotype. A clone one base away is much larger, so this may be a read error. This CDR3 fails to terminate in the conserved phenylalanine or tryptophan, so it likely reflects a read error. This chain links TRBV2 with TRBJ1-6; 9 bases fit TRBD1. V lost 5 bases, J lost 8 bases, and 1 base stayed unmatched. From germline, CDR1 is SNHLY and CDR2 FYNNEI. The CDR3 spans 13 residues. DNA of the CDR3: TGTGCCAGCAGTCGACAGGGGGATTCACCCCTCCACCTT. It codes for CASSRQGDSPLHL.

The chain has TRBV10-3 and TRBJ1-1; TRBD1 matches 9 bases. There are 12 residues in the CDR3. Germline V gene lookup returns CDR1 ENHRY and CDR2 SYGVKD. V shed 11 bases, J shed 3 bases, and the junction held 4 bases outside the gene matches. CDR3 region: CAVRQGDTEAFF. Written as DNA, the CDR3 is TGTGCCGTAAGACAGGGGGACACTGAAGCTTTCTTT.

This chain uses TRBV20-1 with TRBJ2-7, with D perhaps TRBD1 (7 bases). CDR3 length equals 14 residues. The V end was cut by 4 bases, the J end by 4 bases, with 17 bases between. The V gene's germline CDR1 is DFQATT and CDR2 SNEGSKA (reference sequence). The CDR3 bases are TGCAGTGCTAAGGTGACAGGGAGGTCTTACGAGCAGTACTTC. Translated, it gives CSAKVTGRSYEQYF.

This clonotype has more than one count but fewer than ten. J is TRBJ1-5 and V is TRBV28; 12 bases are a match to TRBD1. The length of the CDR3 is 15 residues. Germline assignment: CDR1 MDHEN and CDR2 SYDVKM. The CDR3: CAIPGTGGTDQPQHF. CDR3 bases: TGTGCAATCCCCGGGACAGGGGGCACTGATCAGCCCCAGCATTTT.

The V gene is TRBV12-3 or TRBV12-4, the J gene TRBJ1-5; D is unclear. CDR3 length: 14 residues. V was cut by 4 bases and J by 4 bases, with 11 bases left in between. Here the CDR3 reads CASSSGLINQPQHF. In DNA form, the CDR3 reads TGTGCCAGCAGTTCCGGACTGATTAATCAGCCCCAGCATTTT.

This rearrangement joins TRBV15 to TRBJ1-2, with no clear D. Trimming removed 0 bases at V and 2 bases at J, with 13 bases between. In germline, CDR1 is LNHNV, CDR2 YYDKDF (reference sequence). The CDR3 extends over 16 amino acids. The CDR3 DNA follows: TGTGCCACCAGCAGAGATTTTAGCAGTTTCAACTATGGCTACACCTTC. Translated, it gives CATSRDFSSFNYGYTF.

Comment on this clonotype: A much larger clonotype is one base distant, so this may be a read error. J is TRBJ2-7 and V is TRBV7-8, with D tentatively TRBD1 or TRBD2 (5 bases each). V shed 2 bases and J shed 6 bases, with 11 bases lying between them. Germline V CDR1 and CDR2: SGHVS, FQNEAQ. This CDR3 has 13 amino acids. The CDR3 nucleotides are TGTGCCAGCAGCTTATCTCCGGGACGCGAGCAGTACTTC. It encodes CASSLSPGREQYF.

The chain uses TRBV12-5 and TRBJ2-5; D call uncertain. The CDR3 sequence is 12 residues long. Trimming shortened V by 1 base and J by 8 bases, and 8 bases separated the two germline ends. Germline values: CDR1 LGHNT, CDR2 FRNRAP. The CDR3 DNA is TGTGCTAGTGGTTTGGGATTGGGAACCCAGTACTTC. As protein: CASGLGLGTQYF.

In this sample, this clonotype turned up many times. This chain connects TRBV7-2 to TRBJ1-1, with TRBD1 as a possible D gene (6 bases). This CDR3 is built from 15 residues. From germline, CDR1 is SGHTA and CDR2 FQGNSA. V was pared by 4 bases and J by 6 bases, with 18 bases between. Here the CDR3 DNA reads TGTGCCAGCAGCTCTCTTAGGGGGGGTAAACCTGAAGCTTTCTTT. Translated, it gives CASSSLRGGKPEAFF.

The rearrangement joins TRBV18 to TRBJ1-1; TRBD1 is a possible D gene (6 bases). Germline V gives CDR1 KGHSH, CDR2 LQKENI. Trimming left V 0 bases short and J 0 bases short, with 14 bases between. The CDR3 loop spans 17 amino acids. For the CDR3, the DNA is TGTGCCAGCTCACCACCGGGACAAGCCGCGATGAACACTGAAGCTTTCTTT. Amino acid sequence: CASSPPGQAAMNTEAFF.

This clonotype showed up many times. The chain employs TRBV7-6 and TRBJ1-6, with D possibly being TRBD1 (6 bases). Per germline, CDR1 SGHVS and CDR2 FNYEAQ. CDR3 length equals 15 residues. The ends were cut back, 5 bases at V and 0 bases at J, with 8 bases in the middle. This CDR3 is CASSQGSSYNSPLHF. The CDR3 DNA follows: TGTGCCAGCAGCCAGGGGAGCTCCTATAATTCACCCCTCCACTTT.

This sequence joins TRBV29-1 and TRBJ1-4; the match to TRBD1 covers 8 bases. With 7 bases clipped from V and 8 bases from J, the junction kept 9 bases outside the gene matches. Germline V gene sequence: CDR1 SQVTM, CDR2 ANQGSEA. This CDR3 is built from 13 residues. The CDR3 here is CSASRGLREKLFF. CDR3 DNA: TGCAGCGCCAGCAGGGGGCTGAGGGAAAAACTGTTTTTT.

This chain connects TRBV7-6 to TRBJ1-2; D is perhaps TRBD1 (5 bases). Trimming took 2 bases from V and 5 from J, leaving 12 bases between them. Germline CDR1 and CDR2: SGHVS and FNYEAQ. This CDR3 has 14 amino acids. The CDR3 DNA is TGTGCCAGCAGCTTAACACAGGACGGGTATGGCTACACCTTC. This sequence encodes CASSLTQDGYGYTF.

Many counts were recorded for this clonotype. This sequence joins TRBV7-3 and TRBJ2-3; 8 nucleotides line up with TRBD2. Germline V gene sequence: CDR1 SGHTA, CDR2 FQGTGA. Trimming removed 4 bases from V and 6 bases from J; junction bases left unmatched: 6. The CDR3 runs 14 residues. The CDR3 DNA follows: TGTGCCAGCAGCTCCGGGGGGGGGCGGGATACGCAGTATTTT. Its translation: CASSSGGGRDTQYF.